The 12 T cell receptor beta chains presented below share a single source sample, sequenced in a study of T cells in Graves' hyperthyroidism and ophthalmopathy. The investigators amplified TCR beta CDR3 regions from RNA transcripts. The HTBI set primed first-round TCR CDR3 RT-PCR. One entry per CDR3 protein results from TCRdb running MiXCR on the multiplex PCR reads. The repertoire holds about 330,000 distinct CDR3 sequences, with about 13% as singletons. The sequencing sample was made of blood. These TCRs come from a woman in her forties with Graves' ophthalmopathy.

V and J are TRBV19 and TRBJ2-5, with TRBD2 as a possible D gene (5 bases). V was cut by 3 bases and J by 1 base, with 9 bases left in between. The CDR3 extends over 14 amino acids. CDR1 and CDR2 from the germline V gene are LNHDA and SQIVND (reference sequence). The CDR3 DNA is TGTGCCAGTAGTATGAGGGTCTCCCAAGAGACCCAGTACTTC. Protein sequence: CASSMRVSQETQYF.

The chain employs TRBV12-5 and TRBJ2-2; TRBD2 agrees at 10 bases. The CDR3 extends over 16 amino acids. Per the germline V gene, CDR1 is LGHNT and CDR2 is FRNRAP. J lost 5 bases, V lost 2 bases, and 5 bases had no gene match. The CDR3 is CASGLQLAGRTGELFF. The CDR3 bases are TGTGCTAGTGGTTTGCAACTAGCGGGGAGGACCGGGGAGCTGTTTTTT.

The chain employs TRBV28 and TRBJ1-4; D is uncertain. The V end lost 4 bases, the J end lost 2 bases, and 8 bases lay between the germline ends. The CDR3 loop spans 14 amino acids. Germline V gives CDR1 MDHEN, CDR2 SYDVKM. CDR3 protein: CASSSLLTNEKLFF. The CDR3 DNA is TGTGCCAGCAGTTCACTTCTGACTAATGAAAAACTGTTTTTT.

This clonotype came up many times. The CDR3 protein is CASSLWGSNTEAFF. The CDR3 DNA reads as TGTGCCAGCAGTTTGTGGGGTTCGAACACTGAAGCTTTCTTT. The V gene is TRBV12-3 or TRBV12-4, the J gene TRBJ1-1; D unresolved. This CDR3 has 14 amino acids. V shed 3 bases and J shed 1 base, with 9 bases lying between them.

This clonotype was found many times. The CDR3 nucleotides are TGTGCCAGCAGCGGTTGGGTAATTCCTAACGAGCAGTACTTC. Encoded protein: CASSGWVIPNEQYF. This sequence joins TRBV12-3 or TRBV12-4 and TRBJ2-7; no definite D call. V lost 6 bases to trimming and J lost 5 bases, with 17 bases between them. The CDR3 extends over 14 amino acids.

This clonotype was detected many times. V usage is TRBV6-5 and J usage is TRBJ1-2; D might be TRBD1 (6 bases). Trimming shortened V by 7 bases and J by 5 bases, and 17 bases separated the two germline ends. CDR3 length: 14 residues. The germline CDR1 and CDR2 sequences are MNHEY and SVGAGI. The CDR3 DNA reads TGTGCCAGCACCCCGGCGCAGGGGACGTATGGCTACACCTTC. It encodes CASTPAQGTYGYTF.

This clonotype was seen more than once but under ten times. The chain recombines TRBV30 with TRBJ2-2; D unclear. The V gene's germline CDR1 is GTSNPN and CDR2 SVGIG (reference sequence). The CDR3 sequence is 14 residues long. V shed 2 bases and J shed 6 bases, with 13 bases lying between them. This CDR3 reads CAWSWLGGAGELFF. For the CDR3, the DNA is TGTGCCTGGAGTTGGTTAGGTGGCGCCGGGGAGCTGTTTTTT.

J is TRBJ2-1 and V is TRBV14; 8 positions agree with TRBD2. Per the germline V gene, CDR1 is SGHDN and CDR2 is FVKESK. CDR3 length: 15 residues. With V trimmed by 2 bases and J by 2 bases, 2 bases remained unmatched. Here the CDR3 DNA reads TGTGCCAGCAGCCAAACTAGCGGCACCTACAATGAGCAGTTCTTC. Protein product: CASSQTSGTYNEQFF.

This clonotype was seen at least ten times. The CDR3 protein is CASSKELAGPDTQYF. For the CDR3, the DNA is TGTGCCAGCAGCAAGGAGCTAGCGGGACCAGATACGCAGTATTTT. The rearrangement joins TRBV7-9 to TRBJ2-3, with 9 bases that match TRBD2. This CDR3 spans 15 amino acids. The J segment lost 4 bases and the V segment lost 5 bases, leaving 7 bases of the junction unmatched. CDR1 is SEHNR and CDR2 is FQNEAQ in the germline V gene (reference sequence).

This clonotype has a count of ten or more. The chain recombines TRBV20-1 with TRBJ2-5; no definite D call. V was shortened by 3 bases and J by 1 base, with 3 bases between the two germline ends. This CDR3 has 11 residues. Germline CDR1 and CDR2: DFQATT and SNEGSKA (reference sequence). CDR3 residues: CSARSQETQYF. DNA of the CDR3: TGCAGTGCTAGGTCCCAAGAGACCCAGTACTTC.

Ten or more counts support this clonotype. This rearrangement joins TRBV16 to TRBJ2-7, with D tentatively TRBD1 or TRBD2 (5 bases each). Germline V gene data show CDR1 as KGHSY and CDR2 as FQNENV. The CDR3 runs 14 residues. V lost 4 bases and J lost 4, with 14 bases in between. The CDR3: CASSPSPGQYEQYF. The CDR3 coding sequence is TGTGCCAGCAGCCCTTCCCCGGGGCAGTACGAGCAGTACTTC.

The chain is built from TRBV28 and TRBJ2-2; no definite D call. Between the trimmed V and J ends, which lost 3 bases and 1 base, there was a span of 9 bases. Germline-derived CDR1 and CDR2 are MDHEN and SYDVKM. The CDR3 runs 15 residues. The CDR3 DNA reads as TGTGCCAGCAGTTTTTCCCCTCGGAACACCGGGGAGCTGTTTTTT. This gives the protein CASSFSPRNTGELFF.